The next 21 T cell receptor beta chains were all read from a single sample in a study of T cells after posttransplantation cyclophosphamide. Data came from immunoSEQ multiplex PCR; TCRdb stores just in-frame clones and leaves some out. Singletons are absent from the sample, which has about 40,000 clones. Specimen: PBMCs. These receptors all come from a man younger than 45 in good health and a related stem cell transplant donor.

The V call is TRBV12-3 or TRBV12-4, the J call TRBJ1-2, with 10 bases lining up with TRBD1. J lost 7 bases, V lost 1 base, and 9 bases had no gene match. This CDR3 is built from 16 residues. This CDR3 is CASSLDPGQGMSGYTF. For the CDR3, the DNA is TGTGCCAGCAGTTTAGACCCGGGACAGGGGATGAGTGGCTACACCTTC.

In its sample, this clone was seen many times. This rearrangement joins TRBV27 to TRBJ2-7; TRBD1 agrees at 11 bases. CDR1 and CDR2 (germline): MNHEY, SMNVEV (reference sequence). This CDR3 region has 15 residues. V gave up 6 bases and J gave up 4 bases; unmatched junction bases: 8. The CDR3 DNA is TGTGCCAGCAGAGCTGCCGGGACAGGGGGTTACGAGCAGTACTTC. It translates to CASRAAGTGGYEQYF.

This clone was found many times. The chain couples TRBV7-2 to TRBJ2-7, with 11 bases that match TRBD2. Germline V gives CDR1 SGHTA, CDR2 FQGNSA. The V segment lost 5 bases and the J segment 3 bases; nucleotides outside the gene matches: 6. The CDR3 extends over 15 amino acids. CDR3 in amino acids: CASSVLAGVYYEQYF. The CDR3 region has the DNA TGTGCCAGCAGCGTACTAGCGGGGGTTTACTACGAGCAGTACTTC.

This clone was recorded many times. The rearrangement joins TRBV7-2 to TRBJ1-1, with 8 bases fitting TRBD1. The CDR3 contains 15 residues. Per germline, CDR1 SGHTA and CDR2 FQGNSA. V lost 5 bases to trimming and J lost 0 bases; unmatched junction nucleotides: 5. The CDR3 DNA reads TGTGCCAGCAGCCCCCGGACAGGGCTGAACACTGAAGCTTTCTTT. The encoded protein is CASSPRTGLNTEAFF.

This clone was seen repeatedly, ten times or more. This rearrangement joins TRBV5-6 to TRBJ1-4; D not certain. CDR3 size: 15 residues. Germline assignment: CDR1 SGHDT and CDR2 YYEEEE. Deletions cut 4 bases from V and 3 bases from J, with 13 bases between. CDR3 loop: CASSPTGLSNEKLFF. The CDR3 DNA follows: TGTGCCAGCAGCCCGACTGGGTTATCTAATGAAAAACTGTTTTTT. Using reference TRBV5-6 and TRBJ1-4 for the parts outside the CDR3, the full variable domain is DAGVTQSPTHLIKTRGQQVTLRCSPKSGHDTVSWYQQALGQGPQFIFQYYEEEERQRGNFPDRFSGHQFPNYSSELNVNALLLGDSALYLCASSPTGLSNEKLFFGSGTQLSVL.

This clone was detected ten times or more. This chain connects TRBV6-2 or TRBV6-3 to TRBJ1-6; 10 bases align to TRBD1. The CDR3 is 16 amino acids. Germline CDR1 MNHEY, CDR2 SVGEGT. V lost 0 bases, J lost 7 bases, and 3 bases stayed unmatched. DNA for the CDR3: TGTGCCAGCAGTTACTCGTGGGACAGGGGAAATTCACCCCTCCACTTT. Translated, it gives CASSYSWDRGNSPLHF.

This clone was counted ten times or more. This chain links TRBV5-6 with TRBJ2-7; TRBD2 matches 9 bases. The CDR3 has 15 amino acids. Germline V gives CDR1 SGHDT, CDR2 YYEEEE. Trimming cost V 4 bases and J 4 bases; bases outside gene matches: 9. The CDR3 region is CASSPGAGGSYEQYF. The CDR3 DNA reads TGTGCCAGCAGCCCCGGAGCGGGGGGATCTTACGAGCAGTACTTC.

This clone was counted many times. V and J are TRBV10-3 and TRBJ2-7; 10 bases fit TRBD1. Unmatched junction bases numbered 4, after V lost 0 bases and J lost 5 bases. The CDR3 runs to 15 residues. CDR1 ENHRY and CDR2 SYGVKD come from the germline V gene. The CDR3 spells CAISESGTGANEQYF. CDR3 bases: TGTGCCATCAGTGAGTCTGGGACAGGGGCCAACGAGCAGTACTTC.

This clone was counted ten times or more. V and J are TRBV11-2 and TRBJ1-2; TRBD1 matches 7 bases. After removal of 4 bases from V and 8 bases from J, the junction contained 19 bases not matched to a gene. CDR3 length: 17 residues. Germline V gene lookup returns CDR1 SGHAT and CDR2 FQNNGV. CDR3 sequence: CASSSTRDSEFHTGYTF. The CDR3 nucleotides read TGTGCCAGCAGCTCGACTCGGGACAGCGAGTTTCACACGGGCTACACCTTC.

This clone was observed many times. The rearrangement links TRBV29-1 to TRBJ1-3; D is possibly TRBD1 (5 bases). Germline CDR1 SQVTM, CDR2 ANQGSEA. V was pared by 4 bases and J by 3 bases, with 10 bases between. The CDR3 has 13 amino acids. CDR3 coding DNA: TGCAGCGTTGCGGGGGGGTTTGGAAACACCATATATTTT. It is translated as CSVAGGFGNTIYF.

This clone was picked up many times. This chain uses TRBV6-5 with TRBJ2-7; TRBD1 agrees at 8 bases. The germline CDR1 and CDR2 sequences are MNHEY and SVGAGI. This CDR3 comprises 15 residues. With 7 bases clipped from V and 0 bases from J, the junction kept 8 bases outside the gene matches. The CDR3 loop is CASTKDRGGSYEQYF. DNA for the CDR3: TGTGCCAGCACCAAAGACAGGGGAGGCTCCTACGAGCAGTACTTC.

The table lists this clone with many counts. V and J are TRBV6-2 or TRBV6-3 and TRBJ1-6; 10 nucleotides agree with TRBD1. This CDR3 has 15 residues. The ends lost 5 bases at V and 9 bases at J; junction bases unmatched: 7. Germline CDR1 MNHEY, CDR2 SVGEGT. CDR3 amino acids: CASSTRQGAISPLHF. For the CDR3, the DNA is TGTGCCAGCAGTACTAGACAGGGGGCGATTTCACCCCTCCACTTT.

This clone was seen ten or more times. CDR3 loop: CAIRGTSGGGNEQYF. CDR3 sequence (DNA): TGTGCCATCAGAGGGACTAGCGGGGGGGGTAACGAGCAGTACTTC. The chain joins TRBV10-3 to TRBJ2-7; TRBD2 matches 16 bases. V trimming: 6 bases; J trimming: 5 bases; junction bases outside the gene matches: 4. CDR3 length equals 15 residues. CDR1 is ENHRY, CDR2 SYGVKD, per germline.

This clone occurred many times. This chain joins TRBV7-9 and TRBJ2-1; TRBD1 matches at 9 bases. The CDR3 runs to 17 residues. Trimming at V came to 4 bases and at J to 1 base, leaving 8 bases not matched to a gene. Germline values: CDR1 SEHNR, CDR2 FQNEAQ (reference sequence). The CDR3 DNA follows: TGTGCCAGCAGCTATACCACCGGGACAGGGTCCTACAATGAGCAGTTCTTC. Its translation: CASSYTTGTGSYNEQFF.

In its sample, this clone was seen many times. The rearrangement joins TRBV19 to TRBJ2-2; D might be TRBD1 (5 bases). Germline CDR1 reads LNHDA; CDR2 reads SQIVND (reference sequence). V lost 3 bases and J 1 base, leaving 9 bases between the germline ends. The CDR3 is 15 amino acids. CDR3 protein: CASSMDIRNTGELFF. The CDR3 DNA follows: TGTGCCAGTAGTATGGACATCAGGAACACCGGGGAGCTGTTTTTT.

This clone was seen more than once but under ten times. DNA of the CDR3: TGTGCCAGCAGCCCTAGGGGGGGGACGGCGAACACTGAAGCTTTCTTT. Translated, it gives CASSPRGGTANTEAFF. This chain joins TRBV11-2 and TRBJ1-1, with D possibly matching TRBD1 (6 bases). CDR3 length: 16 amino acids. V was clipped by 5 bases and J by 1 base, with 17 bases between them. Germline values: CDR1 SGHAT, CDR2 FQNNGV. Full variable domain (rest looked up from reference TRBV11-2 and TRBJ1-1): EAGVAQSPRYKIIEKRQSVAFWCNPISGHATLYWYQQILGQGPKLLIQFQNNGVVDDSQLPKDRFSAERLKGVDSTLKIQPAKLEDSAVYLCASSPRGGTANTEAFFGQGTRLTVV.

This clone was found many times. The chain carries TRBV2 and TRBJ1-3; 7 nucleotides agree with TRBD1. CDR3 length equals 16 residues. V shed 6 bases, J shed 0 bases, and the junction held 8 bases outside the gene matches. Germline V gene data show CDR1 as SNHLY and CDR2 as FYNNEI. CDR3 residues: CASRFGTVGSGNTIYF. The CDR3 nucleotides read TGTGCCAGCAGATTCGGGACAGTCGGCTCTGGAAACACCATATATTTT.

Many counts were recorded for this clone. The chain couples TRBV2 to TRBJ1-5, with D perhaps TRBD1 (5 bases). Deletions cut 2 bases from V and 3 bases from J, with 11 bases between. This CDR3 spans 15 amino acids. The germline V gene encodes CDR1 SNHLY and CDR2 FYNNEI. The CDR3 reads CASSENPGNNQPQHF. The CDR3 nucleotides read TGTGCCAGCAGTGAAAATCCAGGGAACAATCAGCCCCAGCATTTT.

There are many counts of this clone. The rearrangement uses TRBV12-3 or TRBV12-4 and TRBJ1-1; possible D gene TRBD1, 6 bases. This CDR3 is 14 amino acids long. With 3 bases removed from V and 4 bases from J, the gap between germline ends came to 12 bases. Here the CDR3 DNA reads TGTGCCAGCAGTTTCTGGGGGCAGGGCACTGAAGCTTTCTTT. This sequence encodes CASSFWGQGTEAFF.

Ten or more counts support this clone. The sample contains more than one DNA sequence encoding this CDR3. The rearrangement uses TRBV6-1 and TRBJ1-2; possible D gene TRBD1, 6 bases. There are 14 residues in the CDR3. Trimming cost V 3 bases and J 5 bases, with 13 bases left between them. CDR1 is MNHNS, CDR2 SASEGT, per germline. The CDR3 here is CASSDIKQGYGYTF. The CDR3 DNA is TGTGCCAGCAGTGACATTAAACAGGGATATGGCTACACCTTC.

This clone appeared many times. V usage is TRBV19 and J usage is TRBJ2-7; 8 nucleotides line up with TRBD1. The CDR3 has 13 residues. Looked up from germline, CDR1 is LNHDA and CDR2 is SQIVND (reference sequence). V lost 6 bases, J lost 3 bases, and 4 bases stayed unmatched. The CDR3 loop is CASREGQGYEQYF. The CDR3, as DNA: TGTGCCAGTAGAGAAGGACAGGGCTACGAGCAGTACTTC.